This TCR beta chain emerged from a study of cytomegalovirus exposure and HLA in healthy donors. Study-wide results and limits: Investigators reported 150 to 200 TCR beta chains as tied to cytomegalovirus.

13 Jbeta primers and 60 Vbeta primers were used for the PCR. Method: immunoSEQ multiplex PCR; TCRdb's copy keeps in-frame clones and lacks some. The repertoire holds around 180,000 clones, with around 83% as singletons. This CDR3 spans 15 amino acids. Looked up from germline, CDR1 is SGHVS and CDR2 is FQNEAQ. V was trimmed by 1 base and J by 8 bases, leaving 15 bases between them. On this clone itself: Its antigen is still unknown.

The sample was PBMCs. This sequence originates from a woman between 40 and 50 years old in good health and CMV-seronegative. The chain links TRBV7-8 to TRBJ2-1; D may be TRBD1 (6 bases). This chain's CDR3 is CASSLDTGMTDEQFF. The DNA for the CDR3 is TGTGCCAGCAGCTTAGATACAGGGATGACGGATGAGCAGTTCTTC.